This T cell receptor (beta chain) was captured in a study of T cell repertoires in cytomegalovirus infection. Looking at the study overall: An indication of both CMV infection and matching HLA type came from public TCR beta signatures.

V dropped 8 bases and J dropped 0; count of bases not matched to a gene: 4. The CDR3 has 14 residues. Germline CDR1 is SNHLY and CDR2 is FYNNEI. Worth noting for this clonotype: What it binds is unknown.

TCRdb re-called the reads with MiXCR, one entry per CDR3 protein. The data contain fewer than 300,000 distinct CDR3 sequences, about 25% of them seen just once; the ten biggest clones take up about 15%. The study, taken as a whole, reports: HLA-C-restricted CMV-specific TCR beta clonotypes were dominant in the ex vivo response.

V and J are TRBV2 and TRBJ2-1; 7 bases agree with TRBD1. The sequence was obtained from a human donor in good health (CMV status not recorded). Some clones in this sample may be carry-over from other donors' samples. The sample taken for sequencing was PBMCs. The CDR3 DNA sequence: TGTGCCAGCTGGGACAGTTTCTCCTACAATGAGCAGTTCTTC. It specifies CASWDSFSYNEQFF.